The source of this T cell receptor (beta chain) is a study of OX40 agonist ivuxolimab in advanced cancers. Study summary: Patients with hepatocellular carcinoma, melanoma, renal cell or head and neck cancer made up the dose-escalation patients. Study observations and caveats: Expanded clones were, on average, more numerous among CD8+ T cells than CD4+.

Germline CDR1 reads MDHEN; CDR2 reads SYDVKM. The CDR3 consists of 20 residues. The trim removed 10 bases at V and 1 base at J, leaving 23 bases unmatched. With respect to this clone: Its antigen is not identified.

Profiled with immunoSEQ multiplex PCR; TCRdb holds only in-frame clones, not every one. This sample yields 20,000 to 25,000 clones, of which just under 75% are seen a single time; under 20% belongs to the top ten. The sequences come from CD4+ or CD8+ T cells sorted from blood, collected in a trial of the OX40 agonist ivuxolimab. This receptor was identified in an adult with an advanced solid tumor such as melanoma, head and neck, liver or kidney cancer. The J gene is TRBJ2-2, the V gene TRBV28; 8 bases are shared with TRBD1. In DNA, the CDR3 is TGTGCCATACAGGACAGGGCGGCATCTTACGGTCTGGTGAACACCGGGGAGCTGTTTTTT. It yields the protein CAIQDRAASYGLVNTGELFF.